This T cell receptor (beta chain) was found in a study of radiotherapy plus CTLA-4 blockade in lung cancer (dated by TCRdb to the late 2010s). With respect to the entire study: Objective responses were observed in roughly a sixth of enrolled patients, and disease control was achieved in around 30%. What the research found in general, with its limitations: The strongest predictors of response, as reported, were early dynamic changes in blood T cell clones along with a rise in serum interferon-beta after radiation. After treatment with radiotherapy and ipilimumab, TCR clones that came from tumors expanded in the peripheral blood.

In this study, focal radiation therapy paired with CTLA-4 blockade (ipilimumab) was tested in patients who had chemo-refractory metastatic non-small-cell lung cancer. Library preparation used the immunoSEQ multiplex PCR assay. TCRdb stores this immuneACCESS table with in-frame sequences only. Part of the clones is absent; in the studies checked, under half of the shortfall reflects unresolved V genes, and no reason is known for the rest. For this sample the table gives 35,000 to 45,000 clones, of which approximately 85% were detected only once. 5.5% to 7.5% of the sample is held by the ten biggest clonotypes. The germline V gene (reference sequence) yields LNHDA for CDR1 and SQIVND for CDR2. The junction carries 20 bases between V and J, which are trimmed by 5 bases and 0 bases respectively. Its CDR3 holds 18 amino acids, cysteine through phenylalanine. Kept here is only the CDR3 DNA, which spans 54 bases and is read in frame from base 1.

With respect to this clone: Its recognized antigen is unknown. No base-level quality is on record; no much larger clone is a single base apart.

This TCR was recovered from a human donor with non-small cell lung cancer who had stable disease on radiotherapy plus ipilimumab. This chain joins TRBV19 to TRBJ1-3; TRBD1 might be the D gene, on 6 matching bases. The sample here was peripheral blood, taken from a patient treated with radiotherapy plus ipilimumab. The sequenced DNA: TGTGCCAGTAGTCTACGGTACAGGGAAGGGCGCTCTGGAAACACCATATATTTT. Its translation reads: CASSLRYREGRSGNTIYF. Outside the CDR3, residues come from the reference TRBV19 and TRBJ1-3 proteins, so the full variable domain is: DGGITQSPKYLFRKEGQNVTLSCEQNLNHDAMYWYRQDPGQGLRLIYYSQIVNDFQKGDIAEGYSVSREKKESFPLTVTSAQKNPTAFYLCASSLRYREGRSGNTIYFGEGSWLTVV.